The TCR beta chain under discussion was sequenced for a study of regulatory T cells in long-lasting Graves disease. Study-level results: Favored gene segments in persistent disease were TRBV28, TRBJ1-2 and TRBJ2-5. Limited samples may have lowered accuracy.

This clonotype was recorded at least ten times. Its antigen is still unknown. Trimming took 5 bases from V and 4 from J, leaving 14 bases between them. The V gene's germline CDR1 is SQVTM and CDR2 ANQGSEA. The CDR3 consists of 13 residues. Noted time point: newly diagnosed GD, antithyroid drugs for less than 3 months. RNA isolated from PBMCs was used to make the TCR library. Peripheral blood, 7 to 9.5 milliliters per patient, was collected in EDTA tubes. iRepertoire HTBI primers and Arm-PCR of CDR3 regions built TCR beta libraries. TCRdb called the multiplex PCR reads again in MiXCR, with one record for every CDR3 protein. Seen here are about 540,000 distinct CDR3 sequences, about 13% observed once, and the top ten hold over 7.5%. The data were also submitted as part of a second study, on T cells in Graves' hyperthyroidism and ophthalmopathy.

This TCR was sampled from a man in his thirties or forties with Graves disease. This rearrangement joins TRBV29-1 to TRBJ1-1; TRBD1 might be the D (5 bases). The specimen was peripheral blood mononuclear cells (PBMCs), collected at new diagnosis, from a patient treated with antithyroid drugs. The CDR3 protein is CSVLYRGGTEAFF. In DNA form, the CDR3 reads TGCAGCGTTCTATACCGGGGGGGCACTGAAGCTTTCTTT.